The next 28 T cell receptor beta chains were all read from a single sample in a study of blood T cell repertoires in COVID-19 (dated by TCRdb to 2020 to 2021). The method behind the library was the immunoSEQ multiplex PCR assay. TCRdb holds this immuneACCESS table with in-frame rearrangements only. Some clones are missing; in checked studies, unresolved V genes explain under half, and the rest has no known cause. The sample records a few hundred thousand clones, 88% of which are singletons. The ten largest make up about 10% of the sample. Specimen: peripheral blood. All receptors derive from a woman between 65 and 79 years old with COVID-19, enrolled during active disease.

This chain links TRBV18 with TRBJ2-7, with 8 bases that match TRBD1. The germline V gene has CDR1 KGHSH and CDR2 LQKENI. V was clipped by 6 bases and J by 4 bases; unmatched bases: 11. CDR3 length: 15 amino acids. The CDR3 loop reads CASSLGQGLHYEQYF. The CDR3 DNA reads TGTGCCAGCTCGCTCGGACAGGGTCTTCATTACGAGCAGTACTTC.

The genes are TRBV28 and TRBJ1-2; a possible D gene is TRBD1 (6 bases). Germline CDR1 and CDR2: MDHEN and SYDVKM. The CDR3 is 14 amino acids. Trimming stripped 2 bases from V and 3 bases from J, with 10 bases between. This CDR3 reads CASSLGTRDYGYTF. CDR3 in DNA: TGTGCCAGCAGTTTAGGGACACGAGACTATGGCTACACCTTC.

The chain couples TRBV19 to TRBJ2-1; 8 bases fit TRBD1. The CDR3 is made up of 14 amino acids. V lost 1 base to trimming and J lost 6 bases; unmatched junction nucleotides: 2. Germline assignment: CDR1 LNHDA and CDR2 SQIVND (reference sequence). Here the CDR3 DNA reads TGTGCCAGTAGTATAGGGACAGGGCGCAATGAGCAGTTCTTC. It translates to CASSIGTGRNEQFF.

This clone came up a few times. The V gene is TRBV4-1, the J gene TRBJ2-2; the D gene is possibly TRBD2 (5 bases). Germline lookup yields CDR1 MGHRA and CDR2 YSYEKL. V was clipped by 1 base and J by 7 bases, with 13 bases between them. The CDR3 covers 15 residues. DNA of the CDR3: TGCGCCAGCAGCCAAGTTCGAGGGTTCGACGGGGAGCTGTTTTTT. Its protein is CASSQVRGFDGELFF.

The CDR3 DNA reads TGTGCCAGTAGTATTCCCCGGGTGGGCGGGGAGCTGTTTTTT. Translated: CASSIPRVGGELFF. The gene calls are TRBV19 and TRBJ2-2; D is ambiguous. This CDR3 has 14 residues. V lost 3 bases to trimming and J lost 7 bases, with 12 bases between them. Germline V gives CDR1 LNHDA, CDR2 SQIVND (reference sequence).

This chain connects TRBV2 to TRBJ1-1; D is uncertain. Germline CDR1 and CDR2: SNHLY and FYNNEI. The CDR3 totals 16 residues. Trimming left V 6 bases short and J 1 base short, with 18 bases between. The CDR3 region is CASRYPLDTTNTEAFF. In nucleotides, the CDR3 is TGTGCCAGCAGATACCCCCTCGACACCACGAACACTGAAGCTTTCTTT.

This clone turned up a few times. This chain uses TRBV30 with TRBJ2-4; maybe TRBD1 (5 bases). V shed 2 bases and J shed 0 bases, with 14 bases lying between them. The CDR3 loop spans 16 amino acids. CDR1 GTSNPN and CDR2 SVGIG come from the germline V gene (reference sequence). CDR3: CAWSPTGRGAKNIQYF. In DNA, the CDR3 is TGTGCCTGGAGTCCTACAGGTCGCGGAGCCAAAAACATTCAGTACTTC.

The rearrangement links TRBV6-2 or TRBV6-3 to TRBJ1-5; 8 bases line up with TRBD1. The CDR3 is made up of 18 amino acids. CDR1 and CDR2 from the germline V gene are MNHEY and SVGEGT. V trimming: 5 bases; J trimming: 1 base; junction bases outside the gene matches: 13. Written as DNA, the CDR3 is TGTGCCAGCAGTCCCAGGGGGCGGAGGGGAGGGAGCAATCAGCCCCAGCATTTT. This encodes CASSPRGRRGGSNQPQHF.

The chain joins TRBV3-1 (or the pseudogene TRBV3-2) to TRBJ2-3; 11 nucleotides align to TRBD2. Germline CDR1 LGHDT, CDR2 YNNKEL (reference sequence). The V segment lost 2 bases and the J segment 3 bases; nucleotides outside the gene matches: 7. CDR3 length equals 17 residues. The CDR3 here is CASSQYLAGGTTDTQYF. DNA of the CDR3: TGTGCCAGCAGCCAATATCTAGCGGGAGGTACAACAGATACGCAGTATTTT.

This clone was observed a few times. V and J are TRBV30 and TRBJ2-2; TRBD2 matches 11 bases. This CDR3 is 15 amino acids long. The germline CDR1 and CDR2 sequences are GTSNPN and SVGIG (reference sequence). The V segment lost 4 bases and the J segment 1 base; nucleotides outside the gene matches: 2. The CDR3 nucleotides are TGTGCCTGGACCGGGACTAGCGGGAACACCGGGGAGCTGTTTTTT. It yields the protein CAWTGTSGNTGELFF.

The chain combines TRBV5-1 with TRBJ2-2; D remains unclear. The CDR3 extends over 14 amino acids. V lost 4 bases to trimming and J lost 2 bases, with 9 bases between them. CDR1 and CDR2 (germline): SGHRS, YFSETQ. The CDR3 coding sequence is TGCGCCAGCAGCCGCGGTTCAAACACCGGGGAGCTGTTTTTT. This translates into CASSRGSNTGELFF.

For this clone: At one of its ends the junction is not consistent with the germline gene, which may arise from a read error. The rearrangement links TRBV2 to TRBJ2-5, with 7 bases that match TRBD2. The CDR3 has 12 amino acids. Germline-derived CDR1 and CDR2 are SNHLY and FYNNEI. The chain's CDR3 is CASMGLQGTQYF. The CDR3 DNA is TGTGCCAGCATGGGACTACAAGGGACCCAGTACTTC.

The rearrangement joins TRBV3-1 (or the pseudogene TRBV3-2) to TRBJ2-1; 9 nucleotides agree with TRBD2. Germline V gene lookup returns CDR1 LGHDT and CDR2 YNNKEL (reference sequence). V shed 0 bases and J 9 bases; nucleotides not matched to a gene: 6. The CDR3 totals 15 residues. CDR3 protein: CASSQEASGNVEQFF. The CDR3 nucleotides are TGTGCCAGCAGCCAAGAGGCTAGCGGGAATGTTGAGCAGTTCTTC.

V and J are TRBV28 and TRBJ2-5; 10 bases map to TRBD1. This CDR3 has 15 residues. After removal of 6 bases from V and 7 bases from J, the junction contained 11 bases not matched to a gene. From germline, CDR1 is MDHEN and CDR2 SYDVKM. The CDR3 loop is CASSHGQGVAGTQYF. CDR3 nucleotide sequence: TGTGCCAGCAGCCACGGACAGGGGGTCGCCGGGACCCAGTACTTC.

This sequence joins TRBV7-2 and TRBJ1-6; D uncertain. V lost 0 bases and J 10 bases, leaving 16 bases between the germline ends. The CDR3 is 16 residues long. Looked up from germline, CDR1 is SGHTA and CDR2 is FQGNSA. CDR3 bases: TGTGCCAGCAGCTTAGCGTGGGAAGGGTCGGGATCACCCCTCCACTTT. Translated, it gives CASSLAWEGSGSPLHF.

The J gene is TRBJ2-7, the V gene TRBV14; D is perhaps TRBD2 (6 bases). The CDR3 extends over 17 amino acids. V was clipped by 0 bases and J by 1 base, with 16 bases between them. Germline assignment: CDR1 SGHDN and CDR2 FVKESK. Here the CDR3 reads CASSQEITAGRSYEQYF. The CDR3 DNA sequence: TGTGCCAGCAGCCAAGAAATCACGGCGGGAAGATCCTACGAGCAGTACTTC.

The chain couples TRBV5-5 to TRBJ1-1; 7 positions match TRBD1. Germline-derived CDR1 and CDR2 are SGHKS and YYEKEE (reference sequence). After removal of 4 bases from V and 6 bases from J, the junction contained 9 bases not matched to a gene. The CDR3 runs 14 residues. CDR3 sequence: CASSTRTGRAEAFF. CDR3 nucleotide sequence: TGTGCCAGCAGCACCAGGACAGGCCGGGCTGAAGCTTTCTTT.

The chain has TRBV2 and TRBJ2-7; D may be TRBD1 (5 bases). There are 13 residues in the CDR3. CDR1 and CDR2 (germline): SNHLY, FYNNEI. Trimming removed 5 bases at V and 2 bases at J, with 10 bases between. CDR3 residues: CASSLQVTYEQYF. The CDR3 region has the DNA TGTGCCAGCAGTCTACAGGTTACCTACGAGCAGTACTTC.

The genes are TRBV11-2 and TRBJ2-1; weak D call: TRBD2 (5 bases). CDR3 size: 16 residues. Deletions cut 1 base from V and 11 bases from J, with 21 bases between. The germline V gene encodes CDR1 SGHAT and CDR2 FQNNGV. CDR3: CASSLAGTGVSTQQFF. In DNA, the CDR3 is TGTGCCAGCAGCTTAGCAGGCACCGGGGTCTCTACTCAGCAGTTCTTC.

The rearrangement uses TRBV10-3 and TRBJ1-1, with 7 nucleotides matching TRBD1. The CDR3 is 13 residues long. V gave up 4 bases and J gave up 1 base; unmatched junction bases: 0. Per the germline V gene, CDR1 is ENHRY and CDR2 is SYGVKD. CDR3: CAISGTGNTEAFF. The CDR3 nucleotides read TGTGCCATCAGTGGGACAGGGAACACTGAAGCTTTCTTT.

This clone was picked up one time. The chain is built from TRBV9 and TRBJ1-1; TRBD1 matches 8 bases. CDR3 size: 14 residues. CDR1 and CDR2 (germline): SGDLS, YYNGEE. The junction had 4 bases not matched to a gene; V was cut back by 3 bases and J by 3 bases. This CDR3 is CASSGQGRHTEAFF. The CDR3 region has the DNA TGTGCCAGCAGCGGACAGGGGAGGCACACTGAAGCTTTCTTT.

A word on this clone: At one boundary the junction diverges from the germline segment, which might be a read error. This sequence joins TRBV7-6 and TRBJ2-3; the match to TRBD1 covers 10 bases. The V gene's germline CDR1 is SGHVS and CDR2 FNYEAQ. CDR3 length: 17 residues. The CDR3 DNA follows: TGTGCCAGCAGTTTAGAACCACCCGGGACAGGGGTAGATACGCAGTATTTT. Its translation is CASSLEPPGTGVDTQYF.

The J gene is TRBJ1-1, the V gene TRBV9; 7 bases match TRBD1. The CDR3 runs to 13 residues. CDR1 SGDLS and CDR2 YYNGEE come from the germline V gene. Trimming at V came to 8 bases and at J to 4 bases, leaving 8 bases not matched to a gene. The CDR3 DNA is TGTGCCAGTGCAACAGGGGTAGTCACTGAAGCTTTCTTT. As protein: CASATGVVTEAFF.

This chain joins TRBV11-2 and TRBJ2-2, with 9 nucleotides matching TRBD1. The germline V gene has CDR1 SGHAT and CDR2 FQNNGV. The CDR3 is 15 residues long. V lost 5 bases and J lost 8; bases outside the gene matches: 9. This chain's CDR3 is CASSLMTGGPGELFF. The CDR3 region has the DNA TGTGCCAGCAGCCTAATGACAGGGGGACCGGGGGAGCTGTTTTTT.

The rearrangement joins TRBV19 to TRBJ1-5, with 8 bases fitting TRBD1. Germline V gene sequence: CDR1 LNHDA, CDR2 SQIVND (reference sequence). With 5 bases clipped from V and 3 bases from J, the junction kept 6 bases outside the gene matches. This CDR3 has 15 residues. The DNA of the CDR3 is TGTGCCAGTAGTGAAGCAGGGGGCGTCAATCAGCCCCAGCATTTT. Translated, it gives CASSEAGGVNQPQHF.

The chain uses TRBV18 and TRBJ1-2; D unclear. Between the trimmed V and J ends, which lost 4 bases and 3 bases, there was a span of 9 bases. There are 13 residues in the CDR3. CDR1 is KGHSH and CDR2 is LQKENI in the germline V gene. The CDR3 bases are TGTGCCAGCTCACGTGGCGGAGACTATGGCTACACCTTC. As protein: CASSRGGDYGYTF.

The CDR3 loop reads CRLSGSRLAKNIQYF. The CDR3 DNA follows: TGCCGCCTGAGCGGAAGCAGATTAGCCAAAAACATTCAGTACTTC. The chain employs TRBV29-1 and TRBJ2-4; a weak D match, TRBD2 (5 bases). CDR1 and CDR2 from the germline V gene are SQVTM and ANQGSEA. The CDR3 has 15 residues.

The gene calls are TRBV12-3 or TRBV12-4 and TRBJ2-4; no clear D. CDR3 size: 12 residues. Trimming left V 5 bases short and J 5 bases short, with 7 bases between. As DNA, the CDR3 is TGTGCCAGCAGTCTTATAGAAAACATTCAGTACTTC. Its protein product is CASSLIENIQYF.